This is a list of T cell receptor beta chains from one sample in a study of blood T cell repertoires in COVID-19. The repertoire was sequenced with immunoSEQ multiplex PCR; TCRdb's copy has only in-frame clones and lacks some. The sample includes approximately 200,000 clones, 60% to 80% of them seen just once. The sequencing input was peripheral blood. The origin of the receptors is a man in his fifties or sixties with active or convalescent COVID-19. Each CDR3 is given with its conserved first and last residue. The D gene is left open where the match is weak. Expanded clones get a size class; other rows say once, few or many, or leave the size out.

CDR3,DNA,size,D,J,V
CASSSDRVLTGNTIYF,TGTGCCAGCAGCAGTGACAGGGTCTTAACCGGAAACACCATATATTTT,few,TRBD1,TRBJ1-3,TRBV7-9
CASSFRGEQYF,TGTGCCAGCAGCTTCAGAGGCGAGCAGTACTTC,NA,NA,TRBJ2-7,TRBV5-6
CASSRSLLGGDEQFF,TGCGCCAGCAGCCGATCGTTACTAGGAGGCGATGAGCAGTTCTTC,NA,NA,TRBJ2-1,TRBV4-1
CASSPAGIGETQYF,TGTGCCAGCTCACCGGCGGGGATAGGAGAGACCCAGTACTTC,NA,NA,TRBJ2-5,TRBV18
CASSINFRGYNEQFF,TGTGCCAGTAGTATTAACTTCAGGGGCTACAATGAGCAGTTCTTC,NA,NA,TRBJ2-1,TRBV19
CASSPGGRGTEAFF,TGTGCCAGCTCCCCGGGAGGTCGAGGGACTGAAGCTTTCTTT,few,NA,TRBJ1-1,TRBV25-1
CASSTGGLGTDTQYF,TGTGCCAGTAGTACAGGGGGCCTCGGCACAGATACGCAGTATTTT,once,TRBD1,TRBJ2-3,TRBV19
CASSSTGSRVYF,TGTGCCAGCAGTTCGACAGGGTCGAGGGTGTACTTC,NA,TRBD1,TRBJ2-7,TRBV27
CASTPGGGLTDTQYF,TGCGCCAGCACCCCCGGGGGGGGACTGACAGATACGCAGTATTTT,NA,TRBD2,TRBJ2-3,TRBV5-1
CATSETGGGQPQHF,TGTGCCACCAGTGAGACAGGGGGAGGCCAGCCCCAGCATTTT,NA,TRBD1,TRBJ1-5,TRBV24-1
CASSDPRTGQETQYF,TGTGCCAGCAGTGATCCTCGGACAGGGCAAGAGACCCAGTACTTC,NA,TRBD1,TRBJ2-5,TRBV25-1
CASSIGGGGEQFF,TGTGCCAGTAGTATCGGTGGAGGAGGTGAGCAGTTCTTC,NA,NA,TRBJ2-1,TRBV19
CASSLAGDKAFF,TGTGCCAGCAGCTTAGCAGGGGACAAAGCTTTCTTT,NA,NA,TRBJ1-1,TRBV7-8
CASSVYRGRGTGELFF,TGTGCCAGCAGCGTCTACAGGGGGCGAGGCACCGGGGAGCTGTTTTTT,NA,TRBD1,TRBJ2-2,TRBV7-8
CASSYSRKSNSPLHF,TGTGCCAGCAGTTACTCGAGAAAGAGTAATTCACCCCTCCACTTT,NA,NA,TRBJ1-6,TRBV6-5
CASRGGDGTEAFF,TGTGCCAGCAGGGGGGGAGATGGCACTGAAGCTTTCTTT,once,NA,TRBJ1-1,TRBV5-4
CAWSRRLPYEQYF,TGTGCCTGGAGTCGCCGACTCCCCTACGAGCAGTACTTC,NA,NA,TRBJ2-7,TRBV30
CASSWKSGYDTQYF,TGTGCCAGTAGTTGGAAAAGCGGGTACGATACGCAGTATTTT,once,NA,TRBJ2-3,TRBV19
CASSTPQGGHEQFF,TGTGCCAGTAGTACCCCGCAGGGGGGACATGAGCAGTTCTTC,NA,NA,TRBJ2-1,TRBV19
CASSQDPLRGGYNSPLHF,TGCGCCAGCAGCCAAGATCCCCTCCGGGGAGGCTATAATTCACCCCTCCACTTT,NA,NA,TRBJ1-6,TRBV4-3
CASSYSVPPTYNEQFF,TGTGCCAGCAGTTACTCTGTACCTCCTACCTACAATGAGCAGTTCTTC,NA,NA,TRBJ2-1,TRBV6-5
CAGSSWDTYEQYF,TGTGCCGGGTCTAGCTGGGATACCTACGAGCAGTACTTC,NA,NA,TRBJ2-7,TRBV5-4
CASSLSGTTNEQFF,TGTGCCAGCAGCTTAAGCGGGACTACTAATGAGCAGTTCTTC,NA,TRBD2,TRBJ2-1,TRBV7-3
CATSDWDREGEQYF,TGTGCCACCAGTGATTGGGACAGGGAGGGCGAGCAGTACTTC,NA,TRBD1,TRBJ2-7,TRBV24-1
CASSYLGQNTEAFF,TGTGCCAGCAGTTATTTAGGACAGAACACTGAAGCTTTCTTT,NA,NA,TRBJ1-1,TRBV6-5
CASSLSYLTRTDTQYF,TGTGCCAGCAGTTTATCGTACCTCACTAGAACAGATACGCAGTATTTT,NA,NA,TRBJ2-3,TRBV27
CASSQERRRETQYF,TGTGCCAGCAGCCAAGAGAGGAGACGGGAGACCCAGTACTTC,NA,NA,TRBJ2-5,TRBV14
CASSFGQAGYGYTF,TGTGCCAGCAGCTTCGGACAGGCGGGTTATGGCTACACCTTC,NA,TRBD1,TRBJ1-2,TRBV7-2
CAISLGDFNNEQFF,TGTGCCATCAGCTTAGGGGACTTTAACAATGAGCAGTTCTTC,few,NA,TRBJ2-1,TRBV10-3
CASSLAAERQTQYF,TGTGCCAGCAGCTTGGCCGCAGAGCGACAGACCCAGTACTTC,NA,NA,TRBJ2-5,TRBV5-5
CASGFWDRSYNEQFF,TGTGCTAGTGGTTTTTGGGACAGATCCTACAATGAGCAGTTCTTC,once,TRBD1,TRBJ2-1,TRBV12-5
CATSGLWEGTGELFF,TGTGCCACCAGCGGGCTGTGGGAGGGCACCGGGGAGCTGTTTTTT,once,TRBD2,TRBJ2-2,TRBV15
CASNPRTRGNEQFF,TGTGCCAGCAACCCCAGGACTAGAGGCAATGAGCAGTTCTTC,NA,TRBD2,TRBJ2-1,TRBV6-2/TRBV6-3
CASGRLAQTDTQYF,TGTGCCAGCGGCCGACTAGCACAAACAGATACGCAGTATTTT,NA,TRBD2,TRBJ2-3,TRBV7-9
CASTPGDLSNEQFF,TGCGCCAGCACCCCGGGGGACCTCAGCAATGAGCAGTTCTTC,NA,NA,TRBJ2-1,TRBV5-1
CTSSQAGTSGRGTNEQFF,TGCACCAGCAGCCAAGCCGGGACTAGCGGGAGGGGGACGAATGAGCAGTTCTTC,once,NA,TRBJ2-1,TRBV1
CASSFTGVDQPQHF,TGTGCCAGCAGCTTTACAGGGGTGGATCAGCCCCAGCATTTT,NA,TRBD1,TRBJ1-5,TRBV7-9
CASSVEKEGLGGYTF,TGTGCCAGCAGCGTAGAAAAGGAGGGCCTAGGCGGCTACACCTTC,once,NA,TRBJ1-2,TRBV9
CASSPTGTGKAGNTIYF,TGTGCCAGCAGTCCAACTGGGACAGGGAAGGCTGGAAACACCATATATTTT,few,TRBD1,TRBJ1-3,TRBV6-6
CASSLVPGKETQYF,TGCGCCAGCAGCTTGGTTCCGGGGAAGGAGACCCAGTACTTC,NA,NA,TRBJ2-5,TRBV5-1
CASSRPGTGTDIQYF,TGTGCCAGCAGCCGGCCCGGGACAGGGACCGACATTCAGTACTTC,NA,TRBD1,TRBJ2-4,TRBV5-4
CASSLKTDNYGYTF,TGTGCCAGCAGCTTGAAGACAGACAACTATGGCTACACCTTC,few,NA,TRBJ1-2,TRBV5-8